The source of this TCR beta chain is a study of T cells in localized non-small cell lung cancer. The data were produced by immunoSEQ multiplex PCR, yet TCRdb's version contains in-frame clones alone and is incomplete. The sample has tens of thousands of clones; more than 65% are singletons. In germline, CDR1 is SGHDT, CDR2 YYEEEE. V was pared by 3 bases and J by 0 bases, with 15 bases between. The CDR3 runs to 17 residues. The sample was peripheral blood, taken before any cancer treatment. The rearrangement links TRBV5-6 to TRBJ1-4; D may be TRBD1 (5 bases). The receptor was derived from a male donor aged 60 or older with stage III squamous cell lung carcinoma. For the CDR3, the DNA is TGTGCCAGCAGCTCCCCGACAGCGGGGCCAACTAATGAAAAACTGTTTTTT. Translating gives CASSSPTAGPTNEKLFF.